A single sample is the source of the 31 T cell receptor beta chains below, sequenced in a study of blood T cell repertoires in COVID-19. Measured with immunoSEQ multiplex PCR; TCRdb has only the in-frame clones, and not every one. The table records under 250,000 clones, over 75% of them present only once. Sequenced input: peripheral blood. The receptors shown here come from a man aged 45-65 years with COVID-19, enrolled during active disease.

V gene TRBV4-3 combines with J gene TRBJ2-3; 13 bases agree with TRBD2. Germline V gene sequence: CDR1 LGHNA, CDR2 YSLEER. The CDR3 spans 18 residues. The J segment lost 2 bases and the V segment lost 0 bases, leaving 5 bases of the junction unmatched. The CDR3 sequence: CASSQDRGLAGSTDTQYF. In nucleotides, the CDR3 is TGCGCCAGCAGCCAAGATCGGGGACTAGCGGGGTCCACAGATACGCAGTATTTT.

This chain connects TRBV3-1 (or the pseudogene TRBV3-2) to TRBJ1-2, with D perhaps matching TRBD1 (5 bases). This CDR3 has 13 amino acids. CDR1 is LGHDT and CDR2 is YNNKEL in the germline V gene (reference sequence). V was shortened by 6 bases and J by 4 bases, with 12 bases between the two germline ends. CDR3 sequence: CASRRGVGYGYTF. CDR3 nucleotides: TGTGCCAGCAGGCGGGGGGTTGGCTATGGCTACACCTTC.

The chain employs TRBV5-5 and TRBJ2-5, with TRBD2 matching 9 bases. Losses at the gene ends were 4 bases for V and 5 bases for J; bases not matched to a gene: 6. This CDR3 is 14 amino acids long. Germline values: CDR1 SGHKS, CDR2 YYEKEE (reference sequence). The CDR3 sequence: CASSRTSVGETQYF. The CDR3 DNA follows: TGTGCCAGCAGCAGGACTAGCGTGGGGGAGACCCAGTACTTC.

The CDR3 DNA follows: TGTGCCAGCACAGGGCGCGCTGGAAACACCATATATTTT. Amino acid sequence: CASTGRAGNTIYF. This rearrangement joins TRBV2 to TRBJ1-3; D might be TRBD1 (5 bases). Germline V CDR1 and CDR2: SNHLY, FYNNEI. The CDR3 totals 13 residues. V lost 7 bases and J lost 2, with 9 bases in between.

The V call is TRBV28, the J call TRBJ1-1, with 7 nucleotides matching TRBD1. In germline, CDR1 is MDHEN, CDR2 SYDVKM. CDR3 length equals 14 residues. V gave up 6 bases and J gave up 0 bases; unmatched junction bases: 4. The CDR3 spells CASRIDRVNTEAFF. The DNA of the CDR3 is TGTGCCAGCAGGATTGACAGGGTGAACACTGAAGCTTTCTTT. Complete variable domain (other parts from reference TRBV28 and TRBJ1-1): DVKVTQSSRYLVKRTGEKVFLECVQDMDHENMFWYRQDPGLGLRLIYFSYDVKMKEKGDIPEGYSVSREKKERFSLILESASTNQTSMYLCASRIDRVNTEAFFGQGTRLTVV.

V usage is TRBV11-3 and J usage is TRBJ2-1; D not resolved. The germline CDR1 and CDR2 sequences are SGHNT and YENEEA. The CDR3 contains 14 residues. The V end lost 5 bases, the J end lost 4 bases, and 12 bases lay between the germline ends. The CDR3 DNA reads TGTGCCAGCAGCCCTAGATCGTCGTACAATGAGCAGTTCTTC. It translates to CASSPRSSYNEQFF.

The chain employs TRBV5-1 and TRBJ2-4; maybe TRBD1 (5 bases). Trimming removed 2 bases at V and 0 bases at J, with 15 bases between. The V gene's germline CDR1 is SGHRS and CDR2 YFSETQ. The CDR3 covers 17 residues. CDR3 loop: CASSLVQAPQAKNIQYF. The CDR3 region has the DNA TGCGCCAGCAGCTTAGTACAGGCCCCCCAAGCCAAAAACATTCAGTACTTC.

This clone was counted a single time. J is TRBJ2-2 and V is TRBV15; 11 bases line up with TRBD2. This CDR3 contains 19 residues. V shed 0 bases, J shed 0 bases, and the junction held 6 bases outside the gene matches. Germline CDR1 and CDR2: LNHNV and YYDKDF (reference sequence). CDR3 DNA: TGTGCCACCAGCAGAGACCTACTAGCGGGGGCATCGAACACCGGGGAGCTGTTTTTT. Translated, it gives CATSRDLLAGASNTGELFF.

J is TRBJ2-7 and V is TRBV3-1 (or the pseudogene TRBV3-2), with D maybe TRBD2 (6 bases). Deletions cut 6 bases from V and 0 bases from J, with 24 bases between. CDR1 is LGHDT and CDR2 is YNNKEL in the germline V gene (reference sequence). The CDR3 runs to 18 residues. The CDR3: CASSGRPGAASTSYEQYF. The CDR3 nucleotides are TGTGCCAGCAGTGGGAGGCCTGGGGCCGCCAGCACCTCCTACGAGCAGTACTTC.

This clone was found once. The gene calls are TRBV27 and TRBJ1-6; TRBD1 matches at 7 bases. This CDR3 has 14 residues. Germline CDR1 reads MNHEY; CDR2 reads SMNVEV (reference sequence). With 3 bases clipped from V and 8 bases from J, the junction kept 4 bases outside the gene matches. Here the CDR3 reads CASSLDRRDSPLHF. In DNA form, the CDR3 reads TGTGCCAGCAGTTTGGACAGGCGGGATTCACCCCTCCACTTT.

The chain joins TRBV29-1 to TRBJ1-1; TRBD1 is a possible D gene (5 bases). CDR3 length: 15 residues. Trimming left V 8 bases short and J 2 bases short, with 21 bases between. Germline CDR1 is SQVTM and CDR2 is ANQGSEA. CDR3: CSIRGGTQRNTEAFF. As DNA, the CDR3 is TGCAGCATACGCGGGGGGACGCAACGAAACACTGAAGCTTTCTTT.

The CDR3 sequence: CATLRANTGELFF. The CDR3 DNA sequence: TGCGCCACCCTGCGGGCGAACACCGGGGAGCTGTTTTTT. V is TRBV10-2 and J is TRBJ2-2, with D possibly TRBD2 on 5 matching bases. This CDR3 spans 13 amino acids. V gave up 10 bases and J gave up 0 bases, with 9 bases separating them. The germline V gene has CDR1 WSHSY and CDR2 SAAADI.

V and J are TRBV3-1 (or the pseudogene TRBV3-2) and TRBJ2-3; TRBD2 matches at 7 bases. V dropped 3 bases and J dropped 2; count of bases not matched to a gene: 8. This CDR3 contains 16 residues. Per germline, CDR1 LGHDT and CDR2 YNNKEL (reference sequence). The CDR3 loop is CASSHFREVNTDTQYF. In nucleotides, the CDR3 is TGTGCCAGCAGCCATTTTCGGGAGGTAAACACAGATACGCAGTATTTT.

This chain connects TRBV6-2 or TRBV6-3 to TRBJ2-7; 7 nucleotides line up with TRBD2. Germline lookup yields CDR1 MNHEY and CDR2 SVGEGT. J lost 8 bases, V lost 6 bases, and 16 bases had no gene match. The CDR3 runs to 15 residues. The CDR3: CASSPPPDGRLKQYF. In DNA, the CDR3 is TGTGCCAGCAGCCCCCCTCCGGACGGGAGGTTAAAGCAGTACTTC.

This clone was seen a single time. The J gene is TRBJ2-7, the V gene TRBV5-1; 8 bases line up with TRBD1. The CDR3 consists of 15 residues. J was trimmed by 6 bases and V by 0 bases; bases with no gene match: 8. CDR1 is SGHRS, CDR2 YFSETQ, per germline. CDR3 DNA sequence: TGCGCCAGCAGCTTGGCTGGACAGGGTACGCTCGAGCAGTACTTC. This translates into CASSLAGQGTLEQYF.

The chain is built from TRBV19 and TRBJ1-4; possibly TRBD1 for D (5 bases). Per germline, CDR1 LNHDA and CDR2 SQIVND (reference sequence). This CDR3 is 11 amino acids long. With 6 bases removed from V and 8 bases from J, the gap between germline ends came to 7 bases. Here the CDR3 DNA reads TGTGCCAGTAGGGGGGGGGAAAAACTGTTTTTT. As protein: CASRGGEKLFF. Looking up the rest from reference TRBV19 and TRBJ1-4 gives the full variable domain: DGGITQSPKYLFRKEGQNVTLSCEQNLNHDAMYWYRQDPGQGLRLIYYSQIVNDFQKGDIAEGYSVSREKKESFPLTVTSAQKNPTAFYLCASRGGEKLFFGSGTQLSVL.

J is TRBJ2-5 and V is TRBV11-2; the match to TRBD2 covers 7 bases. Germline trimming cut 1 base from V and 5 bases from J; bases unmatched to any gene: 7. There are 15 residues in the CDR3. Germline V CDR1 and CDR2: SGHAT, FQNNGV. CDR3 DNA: TGTGCCAGCAGCTTAGCGGGAGGAGCCCTGGAGACCCAGTACTTC. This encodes CASSLAGGALETQYF.

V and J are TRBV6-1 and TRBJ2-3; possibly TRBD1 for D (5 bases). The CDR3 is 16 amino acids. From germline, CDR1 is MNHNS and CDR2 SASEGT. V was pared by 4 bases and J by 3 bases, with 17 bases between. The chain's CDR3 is CASSATGALRTDTQYF. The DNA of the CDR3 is TGTGCCAGCAGTGCTACAGGCGCCCTAAGGACAGATACGCAGTATTTT.

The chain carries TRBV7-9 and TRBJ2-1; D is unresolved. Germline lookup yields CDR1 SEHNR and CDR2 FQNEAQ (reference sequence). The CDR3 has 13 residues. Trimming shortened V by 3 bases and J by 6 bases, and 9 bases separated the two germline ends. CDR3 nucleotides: TGTGCCAGCAGCTTGCTTCGAGGCAATGAGCAGTTCTTC. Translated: CASSLLRGNEQFF. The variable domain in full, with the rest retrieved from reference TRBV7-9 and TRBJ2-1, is DTGVSQNPRHKITKRGQNVTFRCDPISEHNRLYWYRQTLGQGPEFLTYFQNEAQLEKSRLLSDRFSAERPKGSFSTLEIQRTEQGDSAMYLCASSLLRGNEQFFGPGTRLTVL.

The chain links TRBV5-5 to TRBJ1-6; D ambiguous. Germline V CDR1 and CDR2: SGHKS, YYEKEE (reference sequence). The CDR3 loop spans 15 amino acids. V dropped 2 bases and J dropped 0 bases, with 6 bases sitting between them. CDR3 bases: TGTGCCAGCAGCTTAAAGAGCTCCTATAATTCACCCCTCCACTTT. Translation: CASSLKSSYNSPLHF.

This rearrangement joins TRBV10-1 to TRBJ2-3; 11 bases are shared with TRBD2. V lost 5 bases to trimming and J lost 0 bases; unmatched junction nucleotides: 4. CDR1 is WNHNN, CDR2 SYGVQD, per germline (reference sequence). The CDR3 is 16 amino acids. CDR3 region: CASSPRLAGSTDTQYF. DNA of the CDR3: TGCGCCAGCAGTCCTCGACTAGCGGGGAGCACAGATACGCAGTATTTT.

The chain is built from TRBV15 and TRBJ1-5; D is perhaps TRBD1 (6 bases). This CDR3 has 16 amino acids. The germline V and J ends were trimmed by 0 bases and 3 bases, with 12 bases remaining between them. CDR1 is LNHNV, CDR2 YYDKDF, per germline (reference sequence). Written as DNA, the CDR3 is TGTGCCACCAGCAGAGAAGCAGGGGCGAACAATCAGCCCCAGCATTTT. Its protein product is CATSREAGANNQPQHF. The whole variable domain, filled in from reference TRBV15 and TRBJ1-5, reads DAMVIQNPRYQVTQFGKPVTLSCSQTLNHNVMYWYQQKSSQAPKLLFHYYDKDFNNEADTPDNFQSRRPNTSFCFLDIRSPGLGDTAMYLCATSREAGANNQPQHFGDGTRLSIL.

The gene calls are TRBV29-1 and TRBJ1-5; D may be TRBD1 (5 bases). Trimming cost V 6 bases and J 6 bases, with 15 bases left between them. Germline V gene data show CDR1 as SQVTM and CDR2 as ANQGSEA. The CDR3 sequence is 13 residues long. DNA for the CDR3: TGCAGCGTGGCCAGTCCGGGGGGTCAGCCCCAGCATTTT. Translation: CSVASPGGQPQHF.

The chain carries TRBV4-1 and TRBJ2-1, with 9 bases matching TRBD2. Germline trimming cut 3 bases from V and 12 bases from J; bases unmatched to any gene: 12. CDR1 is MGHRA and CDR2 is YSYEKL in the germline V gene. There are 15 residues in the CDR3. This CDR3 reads CASSQTGRGGGWQFF. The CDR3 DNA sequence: TGCGCCAGCAGCCAGACCGGGCGGGGGGGCGGTTGGCAGTTCTTC.

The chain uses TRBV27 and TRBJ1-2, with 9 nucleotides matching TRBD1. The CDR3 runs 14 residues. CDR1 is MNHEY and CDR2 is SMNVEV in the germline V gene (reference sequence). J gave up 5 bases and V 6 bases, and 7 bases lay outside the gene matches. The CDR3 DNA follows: TGTGCCAGCAGGACGACAGGGGGTGGATATGGCTACACCTTC. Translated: CASRTTGGGYGYTF.

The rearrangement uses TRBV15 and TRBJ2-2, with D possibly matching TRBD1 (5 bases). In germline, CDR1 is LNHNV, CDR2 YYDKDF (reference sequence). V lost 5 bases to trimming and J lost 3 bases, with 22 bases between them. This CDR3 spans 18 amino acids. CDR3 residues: CATSGGGGRVAYTGELFF. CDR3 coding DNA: TGTGCCACCAGCGGCGGCGGCGGCAGGGTTGCTTACACCGGGGAGCTGTTTTTT.

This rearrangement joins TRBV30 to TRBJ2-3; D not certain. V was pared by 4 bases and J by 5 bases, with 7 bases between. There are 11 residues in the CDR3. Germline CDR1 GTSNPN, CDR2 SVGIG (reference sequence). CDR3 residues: CAWTGLDTQYF. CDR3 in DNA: TGTGCCTGGACAGGTTTAGATACGCAGTATTTT.

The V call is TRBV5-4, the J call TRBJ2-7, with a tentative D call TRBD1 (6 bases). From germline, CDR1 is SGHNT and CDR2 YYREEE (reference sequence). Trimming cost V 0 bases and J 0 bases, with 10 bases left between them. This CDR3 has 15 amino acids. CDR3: CASSLAPDSSYEQYF. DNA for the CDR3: TGTGCCAGCAGCTTGGCCCCGGACAGCTCCTACGAGCAGTACTTC.

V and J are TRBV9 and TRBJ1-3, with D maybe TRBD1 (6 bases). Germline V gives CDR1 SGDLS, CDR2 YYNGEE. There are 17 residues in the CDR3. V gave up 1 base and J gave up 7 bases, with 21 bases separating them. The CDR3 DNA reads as TGTGCCAGCAGCGTAAGGACAGTCCGGGAACACCGGAACACCATATATTTT. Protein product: CASSVRTVREHRNTIYF.

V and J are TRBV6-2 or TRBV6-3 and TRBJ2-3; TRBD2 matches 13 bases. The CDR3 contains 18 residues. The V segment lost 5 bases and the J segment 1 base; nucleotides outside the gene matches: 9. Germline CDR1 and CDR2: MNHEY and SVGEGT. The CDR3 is CASSKGLAGTVGTDTQYF. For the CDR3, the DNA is TGTGCCAGCAGTAAGGGACTAGCGGGGACAGTGGGCACAGATACGCAGTATTTT.

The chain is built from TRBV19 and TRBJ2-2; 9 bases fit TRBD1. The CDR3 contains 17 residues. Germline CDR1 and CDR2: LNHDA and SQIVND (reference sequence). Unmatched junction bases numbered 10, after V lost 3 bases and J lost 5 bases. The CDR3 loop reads CASSIPGQGRITGELFF. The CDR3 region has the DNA TGTGCCAGTAGTATTCCCGGACAGGGGAGGATTACCGGGGAGCTGTTTTTT.